This TCR beta chain stems from a study of cytomegalovirus exposure and HLA in healthy donors. Study summary: Some 85 million unique TCRs from HLA-typed donors were held in an early data release.

The PCR used 60 Vbeta and 13 Jbeta primers. The table came from immunoSEQ multiplex PCR; TCRdb's copy has only in-frame clones and leaves some out. This table holds tens of thousands of clones, under 85% found once. Overall study results and limits: When analyzed later, the rates of TCR association showed variation by HLA locus, with DRB1 the most and HLA-C the fewest. Donors belonging to an Asian-associated ancestry cluster reportedly showed fewer N-insertions in productive TCRs than the approximately 670-donor mean, according to what a later analysis found.

For this clone: Its antigen is unknown.

The V gene end was trimmed by 4 bases and the J gene end by 5 bases; junction bases not matched to a gene: 12. This CDR3 is built from 16 residues. Germline V gene data show CDR1 as LGHNA and CDR2 as YNFKEQ. Sequencing used PBMCs. V usage is TRBV4-2 and J usage is TRBJ2-7, with 9 bases matching TRBD2. The receptor comes from a man between 45 and 60 years old in good health and CMV-seronegative. DNA for the CDR3: TGTGCCAGCAGCCCTCGGACTAGCGAGGCCTATGACGAGCAGTACTTC. Translating it yields CASSPRTSEAYDEQYF.